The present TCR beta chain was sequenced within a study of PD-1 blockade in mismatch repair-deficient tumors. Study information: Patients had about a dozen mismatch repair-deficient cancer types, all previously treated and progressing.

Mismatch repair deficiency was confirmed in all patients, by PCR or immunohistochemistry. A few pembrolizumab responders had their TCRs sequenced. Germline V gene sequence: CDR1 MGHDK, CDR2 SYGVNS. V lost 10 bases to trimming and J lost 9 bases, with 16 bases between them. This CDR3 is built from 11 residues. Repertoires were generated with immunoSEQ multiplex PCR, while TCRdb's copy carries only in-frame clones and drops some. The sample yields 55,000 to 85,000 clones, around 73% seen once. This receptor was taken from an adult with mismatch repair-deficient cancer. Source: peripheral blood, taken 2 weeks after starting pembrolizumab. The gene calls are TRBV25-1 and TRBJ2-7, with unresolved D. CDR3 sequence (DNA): TGTGCCACACCCGGTTCTGAAAGGCAGTACTTC. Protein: CATPGSERQYF.